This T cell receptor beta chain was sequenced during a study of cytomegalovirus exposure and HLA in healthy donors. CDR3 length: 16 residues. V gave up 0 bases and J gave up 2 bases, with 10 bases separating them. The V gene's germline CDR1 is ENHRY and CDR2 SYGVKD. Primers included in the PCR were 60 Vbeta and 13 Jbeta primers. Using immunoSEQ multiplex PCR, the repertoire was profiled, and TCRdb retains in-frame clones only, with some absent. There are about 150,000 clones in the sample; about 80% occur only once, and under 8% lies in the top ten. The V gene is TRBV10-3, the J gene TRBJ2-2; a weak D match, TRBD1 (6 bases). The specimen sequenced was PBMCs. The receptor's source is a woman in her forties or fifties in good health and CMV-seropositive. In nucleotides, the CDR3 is TGTGCCATCAGTGAGTCAAGCAGGGGAAACACCGGGGAGCTGTTTTTT. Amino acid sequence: CAISESSRGNTGELFF.